This T cell receptor (beta chain) comes out of a study of CD8 T cells in ankylosing spondylitis. Study conclusions and caveats: What seemed typical of ankylosing spondylitis blood was a TCR beta motif built from several highly homologous variants.

TCRdb fed the 5' RACE reads into MiXCR, producing one record per CDR3 protein. Of approximately 240,000 distinct CDR3 sequences in the sample, about 10% were seen once. With 4 bases removed from V and 6 bases from J, the gap between germline ends came to 18 bases. CDR1 LGHDT and CDR2 YNNKEL come from the germline V gene (reference sequence). CDR3 size: 16 residues. This clonotype was seen at least ten times. Its antigen is as yet unknown. The sample comprised blood, either unsorted or a sorted T cell fraction (not recorded which). The receptor comes from a male donor with ankylosing spondylitis or in good health (not recorded which). V gene TRBV3-1 combines with J gene TRBJ1-4; a weak D match, TRBD1 (5 bases). The CDR3 spells CASSRRQSYMDEKLFF. CDR3 nucleotide sequence: TGTGCCAGCAGCCGCCGACAGTCGTATATGGATGAAAAACTGTTTTTT.